The 18 T cell receptor beta chains reported below all come from one sample, sequenced in a study of blood T cell repertoires in COVID-19. Sequencing was performed with immunoSEQ multiplex PCR; in TCRdb, only in-frame clones are kept and a portion is missing. The table lists roughly 86,000 clones, 85% to 90% of them singletons. The sample comprised peripheral blood. The receptors were sampled from a middle-aged man with acute or convalescent COVID-19.

The chain uses TRBV30 and TRBJ1-5; a weak D match, TRBD1 (6 bases). Germline loops: CDR1 GTSNPN, CDR2 SVGIG (reference sequence). The CDR3 contains 13 residues. Trimming pared 2 bases from V and 4 bases from J, leaving 9 bases between. The CDR3 region is CAWSKQGNQPQHF. For the CDR3, the DNA is TGTGCCTGGAGTAAGCAGGGGAATCAGCCCCAGCATTTT.

V gene TRBV6-1 combines with J gene TRBJ2-1; a weak D match, TRBD2 (5 bases). Germline-derived CDR1 and CDR2 are MNHNS and SASEGT. Trimming removed 0 bases from V and 9 bases from J, with 18 bases in between. The CDR3 has 16 residues. The CDR3: CASSEASGPTRGEQFF. The DNA of the CDR3 is TGTGCCAGCAGTGAAGCGAGCGGACCCACTCGCGGTGAGCAGTTCTTC.

This clone is a singleton in its sample. V gene TRBV11-3 combines with J gene TRBJ2-1, with 11 bases identical to TRBD2. In germline, CDR1 is SGHNT, CDR2 YENEEA. Losses at the gene ends were 5 bases for V and 3 bases for J; bases not matched to a gene: 3. This CDR3 has 15 residues. CDR3 loop: CASSPGTSGYNEQFF. The DNA for the CDR3 is TGTGCCAGCAGCCCTGGGACTAGCGGCTACAATGAGCAGTTCTTC. Together with reference TRBV11-3 and TRBJ2-1, the CDR3 gives the full variable domain: EAGVVQSPRYKIIEKKQPVAFWCNPISGHNTLYWYLQNLGQGPELLIRYENEEAVDDSQLPKDRFSAERLKGVDSTLKIQPAELGDSAVYLCASSPGTSGYNEQFFGPGTRLTVL.

The V and J genes are TRBV11-2 and TRBJ2-7; D remains unclear. The CDR3 contains 13 residues. V lost 5 bases to trimming and J lost 7 bases, with 15 bases between them. Looked up from germline, CDR1 is SGHAT and CDR2 is FQNNGV. CDR3 amino acids: CASSQPPAEEQYF. The CDR3 nucleotides read TGTGCCAGCAGCCAACCTCCGGCGGAGGAGCAGTACTTC.

This clone has a handful of counts. The gene calls are TRBV4-1 and TRBJ1-1; D uncertain. Germline values: CDR1 MGHRA, CDR2 YSYEKL. The CDR3 length is 13 residues. V lost 0 bases, J lost 5 bases, and 7 bases lay in between. DNA for the CDR3: TGCGCCAGCAGCCAAGAGAGGCGGACTGAAGCTTTCTTT. The encoded protein is CASSQERRTEAFF.

V gene TRBV11-2 combines with J gene TRBJ2-7; 7 bases align to TRBD2. The CDR3 runs to 13 residues. J gave up 5 bases and V 7 bases, and 8 bases lay outside the gene matches. Germline CDR1 reads SGHAT; CDR2 reads FQNNGV. The CDR3 reads CASIGRDPHEQYF. In DNA form, the CDR3 reads TGTGCCAGCATTGGGAGGGATCCCCACGAGCAGTACTTC.

The chain combines TRBV6-5 with TRBJ2-7, with 10 bases aligning to TRBD1. There are 13 residues in the CDR3. V dropped 6 bases and J dropped 6; count of bases not matched to a gene: 5. The V gene's germline CDR1 is MNHEY and CDR2 SVGAGI. The CDR3 protein is CASSWTGGGEQYF. CDR3 in DNA: TGTGCCAGCAGCTGGACAGGGGGAGGCGAGCAGTACTTC.

The rearrangement links TRBV12-3 or TRBV12-4 to TRBJ1-2, with 8 bases identical to TRBD1. J gave up 8 bases and V 2 bases, and 4 bases lay outside the gene matches. The CDR3 is 13 residues long. CDR3 coding DNA: TGTGCCAGCAGTTTAATAACAGGGGGAGGCTACACCTTC. Amino acids: CASSLITGGGYTF.

This clone was observed a handful of times. The V gene is TRBV9, the J gene TRBJ1-2; D gene ambiguous. The CDR3 is 14 amino acids. Per the germline V gene, CDR1 is SGDLS and CDR2 is YYNGEE. The V and J ends lost 0 bases and 5 bases respectively, with 11 bases between them. CDR3 DNA: TGTGCCAGCAGCGTAGACGGGATCCGGTATGGCTACACCTTC. Amino acid sequence: CASSVDGIRYGYTF.

The V call is TRBV6-5, the J call TRBJ1-1; a possible D gene is TRBD1 (5 bases). Germline assignment: CDR1 MNHEY and CDR2 SVGAGI. The germline V and J ends were trimmed by 6 bases and 5 bases, with 16 bases remaining between them. This CDR3 comprises 14 residues. The CDR3 nucleotides read TGTGCCAGCAGGCCCTGGGGGGAAGGGACTGAAGCTTTCTTT. Amino acids: CASRPWGEGTEAFF.

Concerning this clone: At the DNA level, this CDR3 is encoded by other sequences in the same sample as well. The chain carries TRBV5-1 and TRBJ1-1, with TRBD1 identical over 7 bases. The CDR3 spans 16 residues. Trimming cost V 4 bases and J 0 bases; bases outside gene matches: 9. Germline lookup yields CDR1 SGHRS and CDR2 YFSETQ. Here the CDR3 reads CASSRRGQPMNTEAFF. For the CDR3, the DNA is TGCGCCAGCAGCCGCAGGGGACAGCCTATGAACACTGAAGCTTTCTTT.

This chain joins TRBV27 and TRBJ2-1; TRBD1 matches at 7 bases. The V segment lost 2 bases and the J segment 2 bases; nucleotides outside the gene matches: 6. Per germline, CDR1 MNHEY and CDR2 SMNVEV (reference sequence). The CDR3 runs 16 residues. The CDR3 nucleotides are TGTGCCAGCAGTTTAATTAGTAGGGGGCCCTACAATGAGCAGTTCTTC. Translation gives CASSLISRGPYNEQFF.

The J gene is TRBJ2-2, the V gene TRBV19; 9 bases map to TRBD1. V was pared by 10 bases and J by 0 bases, with 3 bases of the junction left unmatched. The CDR3 is made up of 14 amino acids. From germline, CDR1 is LNHDA and CDR2 SQIVND (reference sequence). CDR3 loop: CATGQGSNTGELFF. In DNA form, the CDR3 reads TGTGCCACGGGACAGGGTTCGAACACCGGGGAGCTGTTTTTT.

The V gene is TRBV18, the J gene TRBJ2-1, with a weak D call TRBD2 (6 bases). Per germline, CDR1 KGHSH and CDR2 LQKENI. V shed 3 bases and J shed 5 bases, with 17 bases lying between them. This CDR3 spans 16 amino acids. For the CDR3, the DNA is TGTGCCAGCTCACCCCACTTCGAAGCGGGCAACAATGAGCAGTTCTTC. This codes for CASSPHFEAGNNEQFF. Complete variable domain (other parts from reference TRBV18 and TRBJ2-1): NAGVMQNPRHLVRRRGQEARLRCSPMKGHSHVYWYRQLPEEGLKFMVYLQKENIIDESGMPKERFSAEFPKEGPSILRIQQVVRGDSAAYFCASSPHFEAGNNEQFFGPGTRLTVL.

V is TRBV6-5 and J is TRBJ2-7; 12 bases are a match to TRBD1. Germline CDR1 is MNHEY and CDR2 is SVGAGI. The CDR3 spans 15 residues. With 5 bases clipped from V and 4 bases from J, the junction kept 6 bases outside the gene matches. CDR3 region: CASSLPGQGAYEQYF. The CDR3 region has the DNA TGTGCCAGCAGTCTCCCGGGACAGGGGGCTTACGAGCAGTACTTC.

This sequence joins TRBV27 and TRBJ2-5; 7 bases map to TRBD1. Per the germline V gene, CDR1 is MNHEY and CDR2 is SMNVEV (reference sequence). CDR3 size: 13 residues. Germline trimming cut 5 bases from V and 5 bases from J; bases unmatched to any gene: 5. CDR3 nucleotide sequence: TGTGCCAGCAGTAACAGGGGTTTCGAGACCCAGTACTTC. Translating it yields CASSNRGFETQYF.

The CDR3 reads CASSPGTPYEQYF. The CDR3, as DNA: TGTGCCAGCTCCCCCGGGACACCCTACGAGCAGTACTTC. V gene TRBV19 combines with J gene TRBJ2-7; D may be TRBD1 (6 bases). CDR1 and CDR2 from the germline V gene are LNHDA and SQIVND (reference sequence). This CDR3 is built from 13 residues. V lost 9 bases and J lost 2, with 14 bases in between.

The rearrangement joins TRBV5-5 to TRBJ2-7; D gene unclear. The V end was cut by 1 base, the J end by 9 bases, with 14 bases between. CDR3 length equals 13 residues. Germline V CDR1 and CDR2: SGHKS, YYEKEE (reference sequence). As DNA, the CDR3 is TGTGCCAGCAGCTTGTGGGCCAGCCTCGGGCAGTACTTC. Amino acids: CASSLWASLGQYF.